This T cell receptor beta chain was profiled in a study of radiotherapy plus CTLA-4 blockade in lung cancer. Overall study: Patients showed objective responses in under 20% of cases, and disease control was achieved by roughly 30%.

Study-level points and caveats: An expansion of tumor-derived TCR clones occurred in blood after radiotherapy plus ipilimumab. Response was reportedly best predicted by early blood T cell clone dynamics, with interferon-beta.

Assay: immunoSEQ multiplex PCR; the TCRdb copy retains only in-frame clones and omits some. The sample records some 48,000 clones, 75% to 90% being singletons. This CDR3 has 16 amino acids. The V gene's germline CDR1 is SNHLY and CDR2 FYNNEI. The V segment lost 6 bases and the J segment 4 bases; nucleotides outside the gene matches: 5. This clone was picked up a small number of times. Its antigen remains unknown. It was focal radiation plus CTLA-4 blockade with ipilimumab that patients with chemo-refractory metastatic non-small-cell lung cancer received. This chain links TRBV2 with TRBJ2-2; TRBD2 aligns across 13 bases. This receptor was obtained from a human donor with non-small cell lung cancer that progressed on radiotherapy plus ipilimumab. Some clones in this sample may be carry-over from other donors' samples. The source was peripheral blood, collected from a patient treated with radiotherapy plus ipilimumab. CDR3: CASSLGLAGPTGELFF. In DNA form, the CDR3 reads TGTGCCAGCAGCTTGGGACTAGCGGGACCCACCGGGGAGCTGTTTTTT.